Described below is a single T cell receptor beta chain sequence and its context. Its target is not known. The data originate from a study of shared clonotypes between healthy human individuals. Study results and caveats: Relative to their counterparts shared across all four donors, non-shared clonotypes exhibited diminished generation probabilities.

Naive CD8 cells, CD45RO-negative and positively selected for CCR7, excluded terminally differentiated effector memory CD45RA+ cells. All donors were Caucasian adults living in Nashville, Tennessee. The CDR3 is 17 amino acids. The V gene's germline CDR1 is SNHLY and CDR2 FYNNEI. V dropped 3 bases and J dropped 4 bases, with 18 bases sitting between them. Sequenced by immunoSEQ multiplex PCR; TCRdb stores in-frame clones only, minus some. Counted here are about 580,000 clones, roughly 98% occurring once; the ten biggest clones make up approximately 0.3%. This chain links TRBV2 with TRBJ2-2, with D perhaps matching TRBD1 (6 bases). The sequence came from a man under 40 in good health. The sequencing sample was made of naive CD8+ T cells sorted from blood. CDR3: CASSENPGAFSTGELFF. The CDR3 DNA reads as TGTGCCAGCAGTGAGAACCCAGGGGCTTTTTCCACCGGGGAGCTGTTTTTT.